This T cell receptor (beta chain) appears in the sequencing data of a study of long-term antiretroviral therapy in people with HIV (dated 2022 in TCRdb). With regard to the full study: The earliest samples were collected approximately a decade before the 2015 WHO recommendation for immediate ART, a period when ART was typically delayed until CD4 counts fell. Among the approximately 30 participants with HIV, around ten were female. A total of some 210 cryopreserved PBMC samples were contributed to the cohort by 30 adults with confirmed HIV infection, with samples collected serially over a mean of about 6 years (range 1-12). This retrospective serial study examined whether starting ART and sustained HIV suppression were associated with changes in the composition and diversity of the TRB repertoire in peripheral blood. No cross-contamination during QIAcube processing turned up in test extractions that ran a monoclonal T-cell line alongside about 30 polyclonal samples.

As for this clone: The clone's antigen remains unknown. There are no base qualities to consult, and no much larger clone falls within one base.

To be included, a participant needed at least one PBMC sample from before ART initiation plus at least two post-ART samples. Every participant with HIV received treatment in the United States of America. Before DNA extraction, cryopreserved samples of roughly 0.9-11 million PBMC were thawed and washed. At the time of the earliest PBMC sample for each participant with HIV, ages ranged from about 23 to 60 years. Each participant contributed PBMC samples from 1-4 timepoints before ART initiation and 2-8 timepoints after ART initiation, with a median of 7 samples. Serial HIV viral load, CD4+ T-cell count, ART history and demographic data were obtained for every participant. Using a Qiagen kit on a QIAcube, genomic DNA was extracted from unsorted PBMC, with samples processed in batches of 12. Points the paper makes about the study in general: CDR3 length ranges in HIV repertoires were narrower than in controls, and network structure suggested an antigen-experienced repertoire with only a slight naive shift after ART. Inferences about post-ART repertoire changes are limited because no data were available on ART adherence, viral resistance or therapy changes. Samples dated from 2004 to 2017, and the ART regimens used may be less effective than current ones. Starting ART was linked to a significant rise in TRB diversity, yet even with long-term ART the diversity remained significantly lower than in transplant donor controls. The repertoire was dominated across all time points by expanded TRB clones identified before ART initiation, although this dominance was seen to fluctuate and to decrease in many PLHIV after ART. Because pre-ART samples had limited cell numbers, unsorted PBMC were profiled rather than sorted CD4+ and CD8+ T cells. Limited PBMC availability meant only the TCR beta chain was sequenced, without alpha chain pairing.

Trimming at the junction amounts to 0 bases on V and 8 bases on J, and the germline ends lie 8 bases apart. CDR1 is given as SGHRS and CDR2 as YFSETQ, both from the germline V gene. The CDR3 numbers 13 residues from cysteine through phenylalanine. Only the CDR3 DNA is retained, 39 bases long and in frame from the first base. Sequencing of the TRB variable region was done with the immunoSEQ hsTCRB v3.0 assay at survey level resolution. The targeted TRB sequencing depth was roughly 40,000-50,000 T-cell genomes per sample. An Illumina MiSeq with a v3 150-cycle kit was used to sequence the pooled TRB libraries. The study's processing was this. Repertoire analysis was performed in R inside a reproducible Nextflow workflow that covered QC, data transformation and analysis. Custom analyses were implemented in LymphoSeq2, an R package for AIRR-Seq data exploration. After excluding a few samples that yielded fewer than 5000 total TRB sequences, 150 to 200 HIV repertoires remained for analysis. Among the approximately 180 retained HIV repertoires, 55 to 65 were collected before ART initiation and roughly 130 were collected after ART initiation. Each repertoire was downsampled to 5000 TRB nucleotide sequences, and summary statistics were averaged across 100 downsampling iterations. The analysis kept only TRB sequences whose CDR3 regions were at least seven amino acids long. Diversity was measured with a Shannon entropy-derived clonality score and the Gini coefficient. In the repertoire networks, any two of the top 5000 CDR3 amino acid sequences were linked whenever the two sequences differed by an edit distance of one. GLIPH2 predicted antigen specificity groups and MHC restriction for TRB CDR3 amino acid sequences. To flag known associations with CMV, EBV, HIV or tissue antigens, CDR3 amino acid sequences were compared against VDJdb and McPAS-TCR. Pre-ART, post-ART and control groups were compared with Wilcoxon signed-rank tests and Holm-Bonferroni correction. TCRdb took this table from immuneACCESS and kept in-frame rearrangements with V and J called. Such tables lack part of the clones; where checked against another copy, unresolved V genes explain under half of the gap, and the rest is unexplained. That table gives V, J and clone size, and the DNA gave D and trimming. For this sample there are around 20,000 clones; roughly 80% appear just once. The top ten hold nearly 8% of the sample.

The sample consisted of unsorted PBMCs, taken 0.9 years after starting antiretroviral therapy. The rearranged chain carries TRBV5-1 and TRBJ2-2, with no D gene named confidently. The TCR was taken from a man younger than 35 with HIV. The nucleotide sequence reads as follows: TGCGCCAGCAGCTTGGAAGTGGGGGGGGAGCTGTTTTTT. Translated, it reads CASSLEVGGELFF.